These T cell receptor beta chains were read from a single sample in a study of cytomegalovirus exposure and HLA in healthy donors. Some clones are missing from TCRdb's copy, which holds only in-frame ones; the method was immunoSEQ multiplex PCR. This sample yields about 110,000 clones, of which about 70% are seen a single time; around 8.2% belongs to the top ten. The specimen sequenced was PBMCs. These receptor sequences come from a man aged 25-45 years in good health and CMV-seropositive. CDR3s include the opening cysteine and the closing phenylalanine or tryptophan. D genes are given only for firm matches. The listing skips clone size in some rows; elsewhere it reads once, few, many or a size class.

TRBJ1-3 | TRBV28 | . | TRBD1 | CASSSPGQGAHNTIYF | TGTGCCAGCAGTTCCCCGGGACAGGGGGCGCACAACACCATATATTTT
TRBJ2-7 | TRBV7-2 | . | TRBD2 | CASSLEGTSAEQYF | TGTGCCAGCAGCTTAGAAGGGACTAGCGCCGAGCAGTACTTC
TRBJ1-4 | TRBV6-6 | . | TRBD1 | CASSDRGEGEKLFF | TGTGCCAGCAGTGACAGGGGAGAAGGTGAAAAACTGTTTTTT
TRBJ1-5 | TRBV29-1 | . | TRBD1 | CSVGGGTGNQPQHF | TGCAGCGTGGGAGGCGGGACAGGCAATCAGCCCCAGCATTTT
TRBJ2-7 | TRBV7-3 | . | TRBD2 | CASSLVSGESSYEQYF | TGTGCCAGCAGCTTAGTAAGCGGGGAGAGCTCCTACGAGCAGTACTTC
TRBJ1-6 | TRBV9 | . | TRBD1 | CASSPRDSPSYNSPLHF | TGTGCCAGCAGCCCACGGGACAGCCCATCCTATAATTCACCCCTCCACTTT
TRBJ1-1 | TRBV5-4 | . | . | CASSLVRDTALRWGNTEAFF | TGTGCCAGCAGTTTAGTTCGGGACACGGCATTAAGGTGGGGAAACACTGAAGCTTTCTTT
TRBJ2-2 | TRBV4-1 | few | . | CASSQEGRPGELFF | TGCGCCAGCAGCCAAGAGGGGCGCCCCGGGGAGCTGTTTTTT
TRBJ1-5 | TRBV2 | . | . | CASSVRRATYSNQPQHF | TGTGCCAGCAGTGTACGCAGGGCAACCTATAGCAATCAGCCCCAGCATTTT
TRBJ2-5 | TRBV7-9 | . | TRBD1 | CSSMGQYRETQYF | TGTTCCAGCATGGGACAGTATCGAGAGACCCAGTACTTC
TRBJ1-1 | TRBV5-4 | few | . | CASSLAGGFNTEAFF | TGTGCCAGCAGCTTGGCCGGGGGGTTTAACACTGAAGCTTTCTTT
TRBJ1-5 | TRBV5-1 | . | . | CASSLGGRTSTDTQHF | TGCGCCAGCAGCTTGGGGGGACGGACTAGCACAGATACGCAGCATTTT
TRBJ2-3 | TRBV7-2 | . | TRBD2 | CASSLGRASGRAVTQYF | TGTGCCAGCAGCTTAGGAAGGGCTAGCGGGAGGGCAGTGACGCAGTATTTT
TRBJ2-3 | TRBV29-1 | . | . | CSGGEGVTDTQYF | TGCAGCGGGGGGGAGGGGGTCACAGATACGCAGTATTTT
TRBJ2-3 | TRBV5-1 | . | TRBD2 | CASSFKAGDTDTQYF | TGCGCCAGCAGCTTTAAAGCGGGGGACACAGATACGCAGTATTTT
TRBJ1-2 | TRBV21-1 | once | . | CASNRDTDVNYGYTF | TGTGCCAGCAACAGGGACACCGATGTTAACTATGGCTACACCTTC
TRBJ2-6 | TRBV4-3 | . | . | CASSPRGGVGGNVLTF | TGCGCCAGCAGCCCTAGAGGGGGGGTGGGCGGCAACGTCCTGACTTTC
TRBJ1-4 | TRBV18 | . | TRBD1 | CASSQGGQFNEKLFF | TGTGCCAGCTCACAAGGGGGACAGTTTAATGAAAAACTGTTTTTT
TRBJ1-1 | TRBV30 | . | . | CAWIRGATEAFF | TGTGCCTGGATACGGGGGGCCACTGAAGCTTTCTTT
TRBJ2-7 | TRBV2 | . | . | CASSEANSGQYF | TGTGCCAGCAGTGAAGCGAACAGCGGGCAGTACTTC
TRBJ1-5 | TRBV5-1 | . | . | CASSSGDEGQPQHF | TGCGCCAGCAGCTCAGGGGATGAAGGGCAGCCCCAGCATTTT
TRBJ1-1 | TRBV7-9 | . | . | CASSPDPREAFF | TGTGCCAGCAGCCCGGATCCTAGAGAAGCTTTCTTT
TRBJ2-2 | TRBV10-3 | . | TRBD1 | CAIKEVGQGYTGELFF | TGTGCCATCAAGGAGGTGGGACAGGGATACACCGGGGAGCTGTTTTTT
TRBJ2-3 | TRBV10-1 | . | . | CASSDSGETDTQYF | TGCGCCAGCAGCGACTCTGGGGAGACAGATACGCAGTATTTT
TRBJ1-2 | TRBV7-9 | . | TRBD1 | CASSATDRLGYTF | TGTGCCAGCAGCGCCACGGACAGGCTCGGCTACACCTTC
TRBJ2-1 | TRBV14 | few | . | CASSRLGSSERFF | TGTGCCAGCAGCCGTCTCGGGTCGTCGGAAAGGTTCTTC
TRBJ2-7 | TRBV9 | . | TRBD1 | CASSVRDRDPYEQYF | TGTGCCAGCAGCGTCCGGGACAGGGATCCCTACGAGCAGTACTTC
TRBJ2-3 | TRBV25-1 | . | TRBD2 | CASTRGLAGGPQDTQYF | TGTGCCAGCACCCGGGGACTAGCGGGAGGCCCCCAAGATACGCAGTATTTT
TRBJ1-1 | TRBV6-6 | . | . | CASTRDTEAFF | TGTGCCAGCACCCGGGACACTGAAGCTTTCTTT
TRBJ1-2 | TRBV6-1 | . | . | CASSDLTGANYGYTF | TGTGCCAGCAGTGATCTGACAGGAGCGAACTATGGCTACACCTTC
TRBJ1-2 | TRBV7-9 | . | . | CASVRQEIHYGYTF | TGTGCCAGCGTTCGACAGGAGATTCACTATGGCTACACCTTC
TRBJ1-3 | TRBV7-2 | once | . | CASSRHDSPFSGNTIYF | TGTGCCAGCAGCCGTCACGACAGTCCCTTCTCTGGAAACACCATATATTTT
TRBJ2-5 | TRBV12-5 | . | TRBD1 | CASVSPWTGGQETQYF | TGTGCTAGTGTTTCACCATGGACAGGCGGCCAAGAGACCCAGTACTTC
TRBJ1-2 | TRBV2 | . | . | CASSRDIRGYTF | TGTGCCAGCAGTCGGGACATCAGGGGCTACACCTTC
TRBJ1-2 | TRBV28 | . | . | CAVGMALYGYTF | TGTGCCGTCGGGATGGCGCTCTATGGCTACACCTTC
TRBJ1-1 | TRBV7-6 | . | . | CASSLGGRGRNTEAFF | TGTGCCAGCAGCTTAGGTGGAAGGGGCCGGAACACTGAAGCTTTCTTT
TRBJ1-2 | TRBV11-2 | few | . | CASSRGYGYTF | TGTGCCAGCAGCCGCGGTTATGGCTACACCTTC
TRBJ2-2 | TRBV19 | . | TRBD2 | CASGVSGRRTGELFF | TGTGCCAGTGGGGTTAGCGGGAGAAGAACCGGGGAGCTGTTTTTT
TRBJ2-5 | TRBV10-3 | . | . | CAINPGAQETQYF | TGTGCCATCAACCCGGGAGCGCAAGAGACCCAGTACTTC
TRBJ1-1 | TRBV11-1 | . | . | CASSVRRSLNTEAFF | TGTGCCAGCAGCGTTAGGCGGTCCCTGAACACTGAAGCTTTCTTT
TRBJ1-2 | TRBV27 | . | TRBD1 | CASSSYPQGAHGYTF | TGTGCCAGCAGTTCCTACCCACAGGGGGCACATGGCTACACCTTC
TRBJ1-1 | TRBV11-1 | . | . | CASSLLTGSNTEAFF | TGTGCCAGCAGCTTATTGACAGGTTCAAACACTGAAGCTTTCTTT
TRBJ1-1 | TRBV5-1 | . | . | CASTGPGVMNTEAFF | TGCGCCAGCACGGGACCAGGGGTAATGAACACTGAAGCTTTCTTT
TRBJ1-2 | TRBV6-5 | . | . | CASNRAGYGYTF | TGTGCCAGCAACCGCGCGGGGTATGGCTACACCTTC
TRBJ1-2 | TRBV30 | few | TRBD1 | CAWSGTGLYTF | TGTGCCTGGAGTGGGACAGGTCTATACACCTTC
TRBJ1-2 | TRBV5-1 | . | . | CASRPQGSSYGYTF | TGCGCCAGCAGGCCCCAGGGATCGAGCTATGGCTACACCTTC
TRBJ1-2 | TRBV9 | . | . | CASSVDRVANYGYTF | TGTGCCAGCAGCGTAGACCGGGTTGCTAACTATGGCTACACCTTC
TRBJ1-2 | TRBV19 | . | TRBD1 | CASTVDRGSTRTF | TGTGCCAGCACCGTGGACAGGGGGTCTACTAGGACCTTC
TRBJ1-5 | TRBV28 | once | . | CASGRERNQPQHF | TGTGCCAGCGGGAGGGAGAGGAATCAGCCCCAGCATTTT
TRBJ2-7 | TRBV5-1 | few | TRBD1 | CASSPRTGGDYEQYF | TGCGCCAGCAGCCCCCGGACAGGGGGCGACTACGAGCAGTACTTC
TRBJ2-5 | TRBV7-2 | . | . | CASSPGKGREETQYF | TGTGCCAGCAGCCCCGGGAAAGGGCGGGAAGAGACCCAGTACTTC
TRBJ1-1 | TRBV28 | . | . | CASSLNRPREAFF | TGTGCCAGCAGCCTTAACAGGCCCCGGGAAGCTTTCTTT
TRBJ1-5 | TRBV6-1 | . | TRBD1 | CASSVGQGGQPQHF | TGTGCCAGCAGTGTAGGGCAGGGGGGTCAGCCCCAGCATTTT
TRBJ1-2 | TRBV28 | . | TRBD1 | CASRETGRGYTF | TGTGCCAGCAGGGAGACAGGGAGGGGCTACACCTTC
TRBJ2-2 | TRBV7-2 | . | TRBD1 | CASSFRTGLNTGELFF | TGTGCCAGCAGCTTCCGGACAGGGTTAAACACCGGGGAGCTGTTTTTT
TRBJ1-1 | TRBV7-3 | . | TRBD1 | CASSKTGTDAEAFF | TGTGCCAGCAGTAAAACCGGGACAGACGCTGAAGCTTTCTTT
TRBJ1-2 | TRBV7-9 | . | . | CASRSGGSLYGYTF | TGTGCCAGCAGATCAGGTGGGAGTCTCTATGGCTACACCTTC
TRBJ1-2 | TRBV5-4 | few | . | CASSLDGYGYTF | TGTGCCAGCAGCTTGGACGGCTATGGCTACACCTTC
TRBJ1-2 | TRBV30 | once | TRBD1 | CAWSVSGGVTGYTF | TGTGCCTGGAGTGTTTCAGGGGGCGTAACTGGCTACACCTTC
TRBJ2-5 | TRBV9 | few | . | CASSVATGRQPGETQYF | TGTGCCAGCAGCGTAGCTACCGGGCGGCAACCGGGGGAGACCCAGTACTTC